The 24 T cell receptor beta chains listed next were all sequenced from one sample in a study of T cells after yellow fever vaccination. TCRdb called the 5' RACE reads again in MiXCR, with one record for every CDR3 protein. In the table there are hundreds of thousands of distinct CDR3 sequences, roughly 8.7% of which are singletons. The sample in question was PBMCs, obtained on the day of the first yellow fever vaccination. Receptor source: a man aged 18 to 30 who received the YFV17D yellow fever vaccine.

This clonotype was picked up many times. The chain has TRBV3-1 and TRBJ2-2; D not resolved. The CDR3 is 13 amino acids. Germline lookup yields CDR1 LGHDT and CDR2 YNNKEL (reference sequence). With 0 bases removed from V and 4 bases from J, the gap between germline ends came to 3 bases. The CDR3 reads CASSQEITGELFF. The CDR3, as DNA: TGTGCCAGCAGCCAAGAAATCACCGGGGAGCTGTTTTTT.

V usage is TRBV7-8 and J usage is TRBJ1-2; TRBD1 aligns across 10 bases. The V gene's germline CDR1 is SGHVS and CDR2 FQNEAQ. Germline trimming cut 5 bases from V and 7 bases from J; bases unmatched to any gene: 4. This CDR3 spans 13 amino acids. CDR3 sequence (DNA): TGTGCCAGCAGCGGACGGACAGGGGGTGGCTACACCTTC. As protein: CASSGRTGGGYTF.

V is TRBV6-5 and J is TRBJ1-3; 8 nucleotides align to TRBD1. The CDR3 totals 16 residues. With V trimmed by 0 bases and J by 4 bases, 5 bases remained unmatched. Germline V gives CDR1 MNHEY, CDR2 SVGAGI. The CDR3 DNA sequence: TGTGCCAGCAGTTACTCGCAGGGGGCGGACGGAAACACCATATATTTT. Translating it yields CASSYSQGADGNTIYF.

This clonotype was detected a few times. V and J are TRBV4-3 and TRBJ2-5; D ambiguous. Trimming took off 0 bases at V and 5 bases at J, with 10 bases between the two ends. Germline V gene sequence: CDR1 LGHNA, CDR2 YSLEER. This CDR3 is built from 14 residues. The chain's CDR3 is CASSQDGLPETQYF. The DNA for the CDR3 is TGCGCCAGCAGCCAAGATGGGCTCCCGGAGACCCAGTACTTC.

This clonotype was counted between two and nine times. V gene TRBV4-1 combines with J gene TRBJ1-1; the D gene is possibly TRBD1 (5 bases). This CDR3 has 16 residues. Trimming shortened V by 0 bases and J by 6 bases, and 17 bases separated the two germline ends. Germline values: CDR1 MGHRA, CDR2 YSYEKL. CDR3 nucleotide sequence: TGCGCCAGCAGCCAAGAGTTGGGAGGCCGGGGGGCTGAAGCTTTCTTT. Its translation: CASSQELGGRGAEAFF.

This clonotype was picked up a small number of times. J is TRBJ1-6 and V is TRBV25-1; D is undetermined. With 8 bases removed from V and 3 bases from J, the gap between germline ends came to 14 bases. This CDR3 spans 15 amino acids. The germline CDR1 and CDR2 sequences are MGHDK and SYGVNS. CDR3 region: CASAGRSRYNSPLHF. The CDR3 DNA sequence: TGTGCCAGCGCGGGCAGGTCCCGCTATAATTCACCCCTCCACTTT.

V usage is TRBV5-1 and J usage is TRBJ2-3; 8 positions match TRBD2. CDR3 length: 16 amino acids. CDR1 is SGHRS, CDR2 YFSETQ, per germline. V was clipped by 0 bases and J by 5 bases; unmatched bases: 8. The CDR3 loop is CASSLVAGPYLDTQYF. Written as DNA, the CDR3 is TGCGCCAGCAGCTTGGTAGCGGGGCCCTACTTAGATACGCAGTATTTT.

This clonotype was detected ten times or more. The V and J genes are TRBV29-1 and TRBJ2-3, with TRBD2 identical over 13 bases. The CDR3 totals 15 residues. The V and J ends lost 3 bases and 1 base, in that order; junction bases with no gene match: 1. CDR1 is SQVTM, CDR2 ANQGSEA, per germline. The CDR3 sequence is CSVDGTSGGTDTQYF. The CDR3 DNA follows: TGCAGCGTTGATGGGACTAGCGGGGGCACAGATACGCAGTATTTT.

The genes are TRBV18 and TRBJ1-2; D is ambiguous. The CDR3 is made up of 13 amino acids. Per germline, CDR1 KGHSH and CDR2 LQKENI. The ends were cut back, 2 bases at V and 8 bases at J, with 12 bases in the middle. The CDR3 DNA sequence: TGTGCCAGCTCACCAGAGGTCCATCGGGGCTACACCTTC. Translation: CASSPEVHRGYTF.

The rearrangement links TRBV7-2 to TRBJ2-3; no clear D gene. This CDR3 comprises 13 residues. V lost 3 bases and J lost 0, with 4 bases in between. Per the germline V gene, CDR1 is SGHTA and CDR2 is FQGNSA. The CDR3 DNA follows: TGTGCCAGCAGCTTCTTAAGCACAGATACGCAGTATTTT. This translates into CASSFLSTDTQYF.

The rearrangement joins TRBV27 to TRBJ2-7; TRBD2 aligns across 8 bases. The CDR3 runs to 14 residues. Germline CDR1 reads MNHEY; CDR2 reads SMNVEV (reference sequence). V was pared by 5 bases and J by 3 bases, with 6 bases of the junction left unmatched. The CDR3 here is CASSVVRGGYEQYF. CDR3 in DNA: TGTGCCAGCAGTGTCGTCCGGGGGGGCTACGAGCAGTACTTC.

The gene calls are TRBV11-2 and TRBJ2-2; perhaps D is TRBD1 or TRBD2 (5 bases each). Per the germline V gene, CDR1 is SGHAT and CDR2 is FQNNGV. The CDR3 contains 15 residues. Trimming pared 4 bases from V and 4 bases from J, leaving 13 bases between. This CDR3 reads CASSSPGPSTGELFF. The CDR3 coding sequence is TGTGCCAGCAGCTCCCCGGGACCGAGCACCGGGGAGCTGTTTTTT.

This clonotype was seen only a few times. CDR3 sequence: CASSQVVRRQGDNEQFF. In DNA, the CDR3 is TGTGCCAGCAGCCAAGTCGTTAGGAGACAGGGCGACAATGAGCAGTTCTTC. V gene TRBV4-2 combines with J gene TRBJ2-1, with TRBD1 matching 7 bases. V shed 1 base, J shed 5 bases, and the junction held 11 bases outside the gene matches. The germline gives CDR1 LGHNA, CDR2 YNFKEQ. The CDR3 is 17 amino acids.

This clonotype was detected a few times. CDR3 sequence (DNA): TGCAGTGCTAGGACTACCTATACTCCCCGGGAGCTGTTTTTT. Its protein is CSARTTYTPRELFF. The gene calls are TRBV20-1 and TRBJ2-2, with a possible D match to TRBD2 (5 bases). Trimming removed 3 bases from V and 9 bases from J, with 17 bases in between. Germline V gene data show CDR1 as DFQATT and CDR2 as SNEGSKA (reference sequence). The CDR3 has 14 residues.

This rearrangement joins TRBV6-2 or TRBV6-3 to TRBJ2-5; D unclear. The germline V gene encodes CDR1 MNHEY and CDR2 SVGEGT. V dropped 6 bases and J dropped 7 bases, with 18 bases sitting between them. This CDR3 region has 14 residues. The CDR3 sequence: CASSPSLSGGTQYF. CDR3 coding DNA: TGTGCCAGCAGCCCGTCGCTGTCGGGTGGGACCCAGTACTTC.

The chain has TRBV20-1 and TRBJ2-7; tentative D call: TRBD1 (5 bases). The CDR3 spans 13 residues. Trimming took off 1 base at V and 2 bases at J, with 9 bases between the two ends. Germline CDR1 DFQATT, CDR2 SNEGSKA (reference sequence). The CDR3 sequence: CSARVDTAYEQYF. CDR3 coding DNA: TGCAGTGCTAGAGTGGACACGGCCTACGAGCAGTACTTC.

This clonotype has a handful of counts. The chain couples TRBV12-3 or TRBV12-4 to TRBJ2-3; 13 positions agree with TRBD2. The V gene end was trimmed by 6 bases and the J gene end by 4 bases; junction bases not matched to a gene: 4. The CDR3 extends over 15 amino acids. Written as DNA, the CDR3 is TGTGCCAGCAGGGGACTAGCGGGGCGCCCAGATACGCAGTATTTT. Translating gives CASRGLAGRPDTQYF.

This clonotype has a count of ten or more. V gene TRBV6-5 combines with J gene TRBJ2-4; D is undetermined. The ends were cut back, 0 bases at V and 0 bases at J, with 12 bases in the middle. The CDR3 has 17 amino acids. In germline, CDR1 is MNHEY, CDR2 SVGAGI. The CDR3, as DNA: TGTGCCAGCAGTTACTCGCCCCCAGGCCTAGCCAAAAACATTCAGTACTTC. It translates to CASSYSPPGLAKNIQYF.

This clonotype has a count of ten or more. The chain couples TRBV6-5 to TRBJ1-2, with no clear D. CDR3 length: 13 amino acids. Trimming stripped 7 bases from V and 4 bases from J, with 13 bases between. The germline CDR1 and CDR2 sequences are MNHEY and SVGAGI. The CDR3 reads CASMESGGYGYTF. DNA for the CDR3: TGTGCCAGCATGGAGAGTGGTGGCTATGGCTACACCTTC.

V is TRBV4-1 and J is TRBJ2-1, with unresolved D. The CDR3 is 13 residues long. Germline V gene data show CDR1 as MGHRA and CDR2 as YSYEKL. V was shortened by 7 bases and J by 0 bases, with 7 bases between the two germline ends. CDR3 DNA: TGCGCCAGCACCAAGAGCTCCTACAATGAGCAGTTCTTC. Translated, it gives CASTKSSYNEQFF.

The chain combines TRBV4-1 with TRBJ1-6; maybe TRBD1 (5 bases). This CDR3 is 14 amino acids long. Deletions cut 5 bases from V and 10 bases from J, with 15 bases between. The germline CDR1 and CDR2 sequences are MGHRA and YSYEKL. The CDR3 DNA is TGCGCCAGCAGCTTTGGGGGTTTTGGATCACCCCTCCACTTT. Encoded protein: CASSFGGFGSPLHF.

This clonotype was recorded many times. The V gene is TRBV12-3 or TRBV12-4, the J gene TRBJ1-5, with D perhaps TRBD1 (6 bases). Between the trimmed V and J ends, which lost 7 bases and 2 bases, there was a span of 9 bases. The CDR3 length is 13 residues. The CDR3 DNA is TGTGCCAGCAATCGACAGGGCAATCAGCCCCAGCATTTT. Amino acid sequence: CASNRQGNQPQHF.

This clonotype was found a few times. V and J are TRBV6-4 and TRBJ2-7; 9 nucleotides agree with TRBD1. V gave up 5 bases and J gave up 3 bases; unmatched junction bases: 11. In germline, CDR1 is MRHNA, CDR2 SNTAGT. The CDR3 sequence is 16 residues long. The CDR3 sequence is CASSSHRDRELYEQYV. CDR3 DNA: TGTGCCAGCAGTAGCCACCGGGACAGGGAGCTCTACGAGCAGTACGTC.

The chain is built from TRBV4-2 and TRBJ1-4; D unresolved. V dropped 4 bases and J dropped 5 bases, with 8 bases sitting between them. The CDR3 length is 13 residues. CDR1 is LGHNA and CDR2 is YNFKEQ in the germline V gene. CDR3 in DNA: TGTGCCAGCAGCCCTGGGTGGAATGAAAAACTGTTTTTT. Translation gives CASSPGWNEKLFF.